This record covers a single T cell receptor beta chain. This specimen belongs to a study of OX40 agonist ivuxolimab in advanced cancers. Clones were read by immunoSEQ multiplex PCR, and TCRdb kept only the in-frame ones, dropping some. The table records some 86,000 clones, roughly 94% of them present only once. The CDR3 is 16 amino acids. The germline V gene encodes CDR1 SNHLY and CDR2 FYNNEI. The V gene end was trimmed by 6 bases and the J gene end by 1 base; junction bases not matched to a gene: 12. The sequencing here drew on CD4+ or CD8+ T cells sorted from blood, taken in a trial of the OX40 agonist ivuxolimab. V usage is TRBV2 and J usage is TRBJ2-7; 7 nucleotides agree with TRBD1. This TCR was recovered from an adult with an advanced solid tumor such as melanoma, head and neck, liver or kidney cancer. Here the CDR3 DNA reads TGTGCCAGCAGCCCTTTCTCCCGGGACAGTTCCTACGAGCAGTACTTC. It specifies CASSPFSRDSSYEQYF.